These 5 T cell receptor beta chains were all obtained from the same sample, sequenced in a study of blood T cell repertoires in COVID-19. Generated by immunoSEQ multiplex PCR, the TCRdb table keeps only in-frame clones and is missing some. Here the sample spans around 6,000 clones, around 67% being singletons. The sequenced material came from peripheral blood. The source of these receptors is a man in his 60s with acute or convalescent COVID-19.

This clone has only one observation. CDR3 region: CSASGQGARLADTQYF. The CDR3 nucleotides are TGCAGCGCCTCGGGACAGGGGGCGAGGCTTGCAGATACGCAGTATTTT. The chain employs TRBV29-1 and TRBJ2-3, with 12 bases identical to TRBD1. CDR1 SQVTM and CDR2 ANQGSEA come from the germline V gene. CDR3 size: 16 residues. V was clipped by 7 bases and J by 4 bases; unmatched bases: 12.

The chain carries TRBV29-1 and TRBJ1-2; 11 nucleotides line up with TRBD1. This CDR3 region has 12 residues. Per the germline V gene, CDR1 is SQVTM and CDR2 is ANQGSEA. J gave up 7 bases and V 7 bases, and 5 bases lay outside the gene matches. DNA for the CDR3: TGCAGCGGTGGACAGGGGGCTGGTGGCTACACCTTC. It yields the protein CSGGQGAGGYTF.

Regarding this clone: This sample includes further DNA sequences coding for the same CDR3. This rearrangement joins TRBV5-6 to TRBJ2-5; possible D gene TRBD1, 5 bases. The V gene's germline CDR1 is SGHDT and CDR2 YYEEEE. The CDR3 loop spans 14 amino acids. Trimming took off 4 bases at V and 1 base at J, with 11 bases between the two ends. The CDR3 loop reads CASSPTGVQETQYF. The CDR3 DNA is TGTGCCAGCAGCCCCACAGGCGTCCAAGAGACCCAGTACTTC.

The J gene is TRBJ1-3, the V gene TRBV19; D not certain. CDR1 is LNHDA and CDR2 is SQIVND in the germline V gene (reference sequence). This CDR3 has 13 amino acids. Trimming cost V 8 bases and J 3 bases, with 11 bases left between them. DNA of the CDR3: TGTGCCAGTGGGCCCCTTGGTGGAAACACCATATATTTT. Amino acid sequence: CASGPLGGNTIYF.

This clone was observed once. The rearrangement uses TRBV9 and TRBJ1-6, with D perhaps matching TRBD1 (6 bases). The V gene lost 4 bases and the J gene lost 8 bases, with 16 bases spanning the gap. The CDR3 runs 15 residues. Germline values: CDR1 SGDLS, CDR2 YYNGEE. CDR3 DNA sequence: TGTGCCAGCAGCAGAGACAAGGGGGTGGATTCACCCCTCCACTTT. Protein: CASSRDKGVDSPLHF. Combining the CDR3 with reference TRBV9 and TRBJ1-6 gives the whole variable domain DSGVTQTPKHLITATGQRVTLRCSPRSGDLSVYWYQQSLDQGLQFLIQYYNGEERAKGNILERFSAQQFPDLHSELNLSSLELGDSALYFCASSRDKGVDSPLHFGNGTRLTVT.